Listed below are T cell receptor beta chains from one sample, sequenced in a study of cytomegalovirus exposure and HLA in healthy donors. Profiling relied on immunoSEQ multiplex PCR, and the TCRdb table lists in-frame clones only, not all of them. Here the sample spans roughly 100,000 clones, 13% to 15% being singletons. Material: PBMCs. The receptors derive from a female donor in good health and CMV-seronegative. CDR3s include the opening cysteine and the closing phenylalanine or tryptophan.

TRBV9	TRBJ2-1	CASSVAGLGSYNEQFF
TRBV18	TRBJ1-6	CASSPSSYNSPLHF
TRBV4-3	TRBJ2-5	CASSQDSSSQETQYF
TRBV4-1	TRBJ1-3	CASSHGDREGNTIYF
TRBV7-9	TRBJ2-7	CASTRTGGDYEQYF
TRBV5-1	TRBJ2-5	CASSFGGSLQQETQYF
TRBV28	TRBJ1-4	CASSLIRGTNEKLFF
TRBV30	TRBJ2-7	CAWSSSTGGEQYF
TRBV5-4	TRBJ2-5	CASSSQGGGETQYF
TRBV9	TRBJ2-2	CASSVGGRRNTGELFF
TRBV25-1	TRBJ1-1	CASRPGQPNTEAFF
TRBV6-1	TRBJ2-3	CASSGGTSGVDTQYF
TRBV11-2	TRBJ1-6	CASSKSAHSYNSPLLF
TRBV13	TRBJ2-1	CASSLRGLAIYNEQFF
TRBV7-3	TRBJ2-1	CASSLSSGSDRTNEQFF
TRBV9	TRBJ1-2	CASSASLQGGYGYTF
TRBV28	TRBJ1-5	CASRTVNQPQHF
TRBV19	TRBJ1-2	CASRIGGGNYGYTF
TRBV6-1	TRBJ2-1	CASSESGAGEQFF